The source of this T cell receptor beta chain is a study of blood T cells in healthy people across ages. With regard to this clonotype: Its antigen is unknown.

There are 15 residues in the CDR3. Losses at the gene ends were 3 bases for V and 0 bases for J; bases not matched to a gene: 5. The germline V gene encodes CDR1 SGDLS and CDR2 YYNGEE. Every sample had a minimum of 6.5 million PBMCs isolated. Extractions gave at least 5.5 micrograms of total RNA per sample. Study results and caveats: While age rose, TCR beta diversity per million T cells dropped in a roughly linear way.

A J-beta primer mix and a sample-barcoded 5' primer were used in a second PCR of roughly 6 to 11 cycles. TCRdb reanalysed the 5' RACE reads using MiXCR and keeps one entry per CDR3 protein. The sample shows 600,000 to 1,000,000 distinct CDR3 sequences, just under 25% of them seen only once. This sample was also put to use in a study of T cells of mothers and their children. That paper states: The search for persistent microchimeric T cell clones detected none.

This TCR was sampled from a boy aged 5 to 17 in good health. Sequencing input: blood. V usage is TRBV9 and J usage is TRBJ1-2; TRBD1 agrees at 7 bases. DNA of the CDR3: TGTGCCAGCAGCGCTCCCACAGGGGCTAACTATGGCTACACCTTC. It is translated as CASSAPTGANYGYTF.